The 27 T cell receptor beta chains in this list originate from one sample, sequenced in a study of blood T cell repertoires in COVID-19. Some clones are missing from TCRdb's copy, which holds only in-frame ones; the method was immunoSEQ multiplex PCR. The sample has 25,000 to 30,000 clones, roughly 79% seen once. The material sequenced was peripheral blood. These receptors were taken from a man older than 75 with active or convalescent COVID-19.

V usage is TRBV6-2 or TRBV6-3 and J usage is TRBJ1-2; D is uncertain. This CDR3 contains 11 residues. The V gene lost 6 bases and the J gene lost 8 bases, with 10 bases spanning the gap. CDR1 MNHEY and CDR2 SVGEGT come from the germline V gene. The CDR3 nucleotides read TGTGCCAGCAGCGCTACCTTCGGCTACACCTTC. Amino acid sequence: CASSATFGYTF.

V is TRBV5-4 and J is TRBJ2-5; 10 bases align to TRBD2. Germline V gene data show CDR1 as SGHNT and CDR2 as YYREEE (reference sequence). CDR3 length: 17 amino acids. V shed 0 bases and J 2 bases; nucleotides not matched to a gene: 7. The CDR3 DNA is TGTGCCAGCAGCTTGGGAAGTCTAGCGGGAGCACAAGAGACCCAGTACTTC. This codes for CASSLGSLAGAQETQYF.

CDR3 DNA: TGTGCCAGCAGCCAAGATAGTAAAGAGGGTAGGGACACCGGGGAGCTGTTTTTT. Translated, it gives CASSQDSKEGRDTGELFF. The chain recombines TRBV3-1 (or the pseudogene TRBV3-2) with TRBJ2-2; perhaps TRBD2 as D (5 bases). V lost 0 bases and J 3 bases, leaving 17 bases between the germline ends. This CDR3 contains 18 residues. Germline CDR1 reads LGHDT; CDR2 reads YNNKEL (reference sequence).

The rearrangement uses TRBV14 and TRBJ2-3; D remains ambiguous. The CDR3 is made up of 16 amino acids. Trimming pared 4 bases from V and 2 bases from J, leaving 16 bases between. Per the germline V gene, CDR1 is SGHDN and CDR2 is FVKESK. Here the CDR3 DNA reads TGTGCCAGCAGCCCACGACCAGTGGGCCTCACAGATACGCAGTATTTT. It yields the protein CASSPRPVGLTDTQYF.

The chain links TRBV10-3 to TRBJ2-1, with 7 bases that match TRBD1. The CDR3 is made up of 12 amino acids. CDR1 ENHRY and CDR2 SYGVKD come from the germline V gene. V lost 11 bases, J lost 5 bases, and 6 bases stayed unmatched. For the CDR3, the DNA is TGTGCCCTCCGGGACAGCAACAATGAGCAGTTCTTC. Encoded protein: CALRDSNNEQFF.

V is TRBV6-2 or TRBV6-3 and J is TRBJ2-5, with TRBD2 identical over 9 bases. V was pared by 2 bases and J by 4 bases, with 5 bases of the junction left unmatched. There are 15 residues in the CDR3. In germline, CDR1 is MNHEY, CDR2 SVGEGT. CDR3 nucleotide sequence: TGTGCCAGCAGTTACGGGGCGGGAGGGCCAGAGACCCAGTACTTC. Encoded protein: CASSYGAGGPETQYF.

The rearrangement uses TRBV2 and TRBJ2-5; TRBD2 matches at 10 bases. The CDR3 has 16 residues. Germline V lookup: CDR1 SNHLY, CDR2 FYNNEI. J was trimmed by 4 bases and V by 8 bases; bases with no gene match: 13. The CDR3 DNA follows: TGTGCCAGCCCTGCCCCCAGCGGGAGGGCCGGAGAGACCCAGTACTTC. Encoded protein: CASPAPSGRAGETQYF.

Here the CDR3 reads CASSDSVGGSTDTQYF. The CDR3, as DNA: TGTGCCAGCAGTGACTCAGTGGGGGGGAGCACAGATACGCAGTATTTT. The V call is TRBV6-4, the J call TRBJ2-3; 7 bases map to TRBD2. Trimming removed 0 bases from V and 0 bases from J; junction bases left unmatched: 3. CDR1 and CDR2 (germline): MRHNA, SNTAGT. The CDR3 has 16 residues.

The V gene is TRBV18, the J gene TRBJ1-2, with D perhaps matching TRBD1 (5 bases). The germline gives CDR1 KGHSH, CDR2 LQKENI. There are 14 residues in the CDR3. Trimming pared 0 bases from V and 4 bases from J, leaving 9 bases between. The CDR3 nucleotides are TGTGCCAGCTCACCACCTACAGGCAGCTATGGCTACACCTTC. This gives the protein CASSPPTGSYGYTF.

This sequence joins TRBV19 and TRBJ2-3; TRBD2 is a possible D gene (6 bases). With 2 bases removed from V and 0 bases from J, the gap between germline ends came to 9 bases. This CDR3 spans 15 amino acids. Germline V gene sequence: CDR1 LNHDA, CDR2 SQIVND (reference sequence). DNA for the CDR3: TGTGCCAGTAGTATAAGACTAGGGAGCACAGATACGCAGTATTTT. It codes for CASSIRLGSTDTQYF.

This clone has a handful of counts. This sequence joins TRBV28 and TRBJ1-5, with 7 bases lining up with TRBD1. Germline loops: CDR1 MDHEN, CDR2 SYDVKM. V lost 3 bases, J lost 0 bases, and 8 bases stayed unmatched. The CDR3 contains 17 residues. The CDR3 sequence is CASSFLGTADSNQPQHF. The CDR3 coding sequence is TGTGCCAGCAGTTTTCTAGGGACAGCAGATAGCAATCAGCCCCAGCATTTT.

This sequence joins TRBV5-8 and TRBJ2-2; D is perhaps TRBD1 (5 bases). Trimming pared 5 bases from V and 6 bases from J, leaving 14 bases between. Germline V lookup: CDR1 SGHTS, CDR2 YDEGEE. The CDR3 is 14 residues long. The CDR3 coding sequence is TGTGCCAGCAGTAGGGGTCTTAAGGCCGGGGAGCTGTTTTTT. Amino acid sequence: CASSRGLKAGELFF. The full variable domain, its missing parts supplied by reference TRBV5-8 and TRBJ2-2, is EAGVTQSPTHLIKTRGQQATLRCSPISGHTSVYWYQQALGLGLQFLLWYDEGEERNRGNFPPRFSGRQFPNYSSELNVNALELEDSALYLCASSRGLKAGELFFGEGSRLTVL.

This chain uses TRBV9 with TRBJ2-1; D tentatively fits TRBD1 or TRBD2 (9 bases each). CDR1 and CDR2 from the germline V gene are SGDLS and YYNGEE. This CDR3 region has 19 residues. V lost 4 bases and J 5 bases, leaving 28 bases between the germline ends. The CDR3 sequence: CASSFRDRESSGNDNEQFF. CDR3 bases: TGTGCCAGCAGCTTCCGGGACAGGGAGTCTAGCGGGAATGACAATGAGCAGTTCTTC.

The rearrangement links TRBV5-1 to TRBJ2-2; 7 nucleotides match TRBD1. The CDR3 is made up of 16 amino acids. CDR1 and CDR2 from the germline V gene are SGHRS and YFSETQ. V gave up 5 bases and J gave up 0 bases; unmatched junction bases: 7. The CDR3 protein is CASRSAGTANTGELFF. CDR3 DNA sequence: TGCGCCAGCAGGTCCGCCGGGACAGCGAACACCGGGGAGCTGTTTTTT.

This clone was picked up one time. The rearrangement uses TRBV7-9 and TRBJ1-6, with TRBD1 matching over 9 bases. Germline CDR1 is SEHNR and CDR2 is FQNEAQ (reference sequence). V trimming: 10 bases; J trimming: 4 bases; junction bases outside the gene matches: 8. This CDR3 is 15 amino acids long. CDR3 in DNA: TGTGCCATGCCCTCCGGGACAGGGTATAATTCACCCCTCCACTTT. Translation: CAMPSGTGYNSPLHF. The full variable domain, with the rest looked up from reference TRBV7-9 and TRBJ1-6, is DTGVSQNPRHKITKRGQNVTFRCDPISEHNRLYWYRQTLGQGPEFLTYFQNEAQLEKSRLLSDRFSAERPKGSFSTLEIQRTEQGDSAMYLCAMPSGTGYNSPLHFGNGTRLTVT.

The V and J genes are TRBV5-1 and TRBJ2-7; TRBD2 is a possible D gene (6 bases). Germline V gene data show CDR1 as SGHRS and CDR2 as YFSETQ. The CDR3 extends over 14 amino acids. The V end lost 0 bases, the J end lost 6 bases, and 13 bases lay between the germline ends. The CDR3 region is CASSLALGTGEQYF. The CDR3 bases are TGCGCCAGCAGCTTGGCCTTGGGGACTGGCGAGCAGTACTTC.

The gene calls are TRBV6-5 and TRBJ2-3; 9 positions agree with TRBD2. The CDR3 runs 16 residues. The V gene's germline CDR1 is MNHEY and CDR2 SVGAGI. V lost 2 bases to trimming and J lost 4 bases; unmatched junction nucleotides: 7. The chain's CDR3 is CASSYGAGGPADTQYF. CDR3 coding DNA: TGTGCCAGCAGTTACGGGGCGGGGGGGCCCGCAGATACGCAGTATTTT.

The V call is TRBV7-9, the J call TRBJ1-2; D might be TRBD1 (5 bases). The V gene lost 4 bases and the J gene lost 4 bases, with 16 bases spanning the gap. CDR1 SEHNR and CDR2 FQNEAQ come from the germline V gene (reference sequence). This CDR3 region has 15 residues. CDR3 nucleotides: TGTGCCAGCAGCTCAATTCGGCTGGGGGGCTATGGCTACACCTTC. It translates to CASSSIRLGGYGYTF.

This clone has just a few counts. Here the CDR3 DNA reads TGTGCCAGTAGTATCTCGACGGGAGGAGGTTCACCCCTCCACTTT. It yields the protein CASSISTGGGSPLHF. The rearrangement uses TRBV19 and TRBJ1-6; D unresolved. Trimming removed 3 bases at V and 9 bases at J, with 15 bases between. The germline V gene has CDR1 LNHDA and CDR2 SQIVND (reference sequence). This CDR3 is 15 amino acids long.

The chain employs TRBV29-1 and TRBJ1-2; 8 nucleotides match TRBD1. Looked up from germline, CDR1 is SQVTM and CDR2 is ANQGSEA. J was trimmed by 5 bases and V by 1 base; bases with no gene match: 0. The CDR3 runs to 12 residues. The CDR3 loop reads CSVEGQGYGYTF. For the CDR3, the DNA is TGCAGCGTTGAAGGACAGGGGTATGGCTACACCTTC. Supplemented by reference TRBV29-1 and TRBJ1-2, the full variable domain reads SAVISQKPSRDICQRGTSLTIQCQVDSQVTMMFWYRQQPGQSLTLIATANQGSEATYESGFVIDKFPISRPNLTFSTLTVSNMSPEDSSIYLCSVEGQGYGYTFGSGTRLTVV.

This clone has only one observation. The chain recombines TRBV7-6 with TRBJ2-5; tentative D call: TRBD2 (6 bases). In germline, CDR1 is SGHVS, CDR2 FNYEAQ. V was cut by 3 bases and J by 0 bases, with 11 bases left in between. This CDR3 contains 15 residues. CDR3 nucleotides: TGTGCCAGCAGCTTGGGACTCCTGTACCAAGAGACCCAGTACTTC. This encodes CASSLGLLYQETQYF.

The V gene is TRBV19, the J gene TRBJ1-2, with 9 bases identical to TRBD1. With 5 bases clipped from V and 8 bases from J, the junction kept 12 bases outside the gene matches. The germline V gene encodes CDR1 LNHDA and CDR2 SQIVND (reference sequence). The CDR3 runs 15 residues. The CDR3 loop is CASSRSPGTGRGYTF. DNA for the CDR3: TGTGCCAGTAGTCGATCGCCCGGGACAGGGAGGGGCTACACCTTC.

This clone was recorded once. The genes are TRBV7-9 and TRBJ1-4; the D gene is possibly TRBD1 (5 bases). CDR3 length equals 15 residues. Trimming pared 0 bases from V and 0 bases from J, leaving 5 bases between. Germline V gene data show CDR1 as SEHNR and CDR2 as FQNEAQ (reference sequence). Here the CDR3 reads CASSLAGPTNEKLFF. The CDR3 nucleotides are TGTGCCAGCAGCTTAGCGGGGCCAACTAATGAAAAACTGTTTTTT. Supplemented by reference TRBV7-9 and TRBJ1-4, the full variable domain reads DTGVSQNPRHKITKRGQNVTFRCDPISEHNRLYWYRQTLGQGPEFLTYFQNEAQLEKSRLLSDRFSAERPKGSFSTLEIQRTEQGDSAMYLCASSLAGPTNEKLFFGSGTQLSVL.

The chain joins TRBV6-5 to TRBJ1-1; no reliable D call. The germline V and J ends were trimmed by 2 bases and 1 base, with 5 bases remaining between them. The CDR3 covers 13 residues. Germline CDR1 reads MNHEY; CDR2 reads SVGAGI. The CDR3 sequence is CASSYEANTEAFF. CDR3 nucleotides: TGTGCCAGCAGTTACGAGGCGAACACTGAAGCTTTCTTT.

This clone was detected a few times. The J gene is TRBJ2-5, the V gene TRBV7-7; 14 bases fit TRBD2. The CDR3 covers 16 residues. Per germline, CDR1 SSHAT and CDR2 FNYEAQ (reference sequence). Germline trimming cut 5 bases from V and 4 bases from J; bases unmatched to any gene: 6. The CDR3 reads CASSPGTSGGIETQYF. DNA for the CDR3: TGTGCCAGCAGCCCAGGGACTAGCGGGGGTATAGAGACCCAGTACTTC.

The rearrangement links TRBV2 to TRBJ2-7; the D gene is possibly TRBD1 (5 bases). V was clipped by 8 bases and J by 0 bases, with 14 bases between them. CDR1 is SNHLY and CDR2 is FYNNEI in the germline V gene. The CDR3 is 14 residues long. CDR3 sequence reads: CASRPQTVSYEQYF. In nucleotides, the CDR3 is TGTGCCAGCCGACCACAGACAGTCTCCTACGAGCAGTACTTC.

The chain has TRBV20-1 and TRBJ2-3; D gene uncertain. Trimming removed 3 bases at V and 8 bases at J, with 12 bases between. The CDR3 length is 12 residues. The V gene's germline CDR1 is DFQATT and CDR2 SNEGSKA (reference sequence). This CDR3 reads CSASVIAGTQYF. For the CDR3, the DNA is TGCAGTGCTAGTGTCATCGCCGGTACGCAGTATTTT.